This TCR beta chain derives from a study of OX40 agonist ivuxolimab in advanced cancers. Across the study: A male proportion of about 86% was recorded, with mean age about 60 years and range about 20 to 85. Three patients, one with hepatocellular carcinoma and two with cutaneous melanoma, responded partially.

Note on this clone: Its specificity is unknown.

Sequencing used immunoSEQ multiplex PCR; TCRdb keeps in-frame clones, though not all of them. The sample gives tens of thousands of clones, more than 85% of which show up once; approximately 0.69% is in the top ten. The J segment lost 5 bases and the V segment lost 0 bases, leaving 1 base of the junction unmatched. The germline gives CDR1 MNHEY, CDR2 SVGAGI. The CDR3 has 15 amino acids. Notes on the study in general: Both CD4+ and CD8+ T cell populations in blood had undergone clonal expansion by week 6 at 0.1 to 3.0 mg/kg. Some of the nonresponding patients also showed low levels of normalized T-cell clonal expansion.

The sequenced sample was CD4+ or CD8+ T cells sorted from blood, obtained in a trial of the OX40 agonist ivuxolimab. The chain couples TRBV6-5 to TRBJ2-3; TRBD2 agrees at 11 bases. The source is an adult with an advanced solid tumor such as melanoma, head and neck, liver or kidney cancer. CDR3: CASSYSGLAGDTQYF. CDR3 sequence (DNA): TGTGCCAGCAGTTACTCCGGACTAGCGGGAGATACGCAGTATTTT.